Here is one T cell receptor (beta chain) with its context. Libraries were prepared by immunoSEQ multiplex PCR; TCRdb keeps only in-frame clonotypes and omits some of them. The sample shows 75,000 to 100,000 clones, 80% to 90% of them seen only once. This specimen comes from a study of blood T cell repertoires in COVID-19. Across the study: The study drew acute and convalescent COVID-19 samples from the United States, Italy and Spain. From T cells, B-cell-depleted T cells, or PBMCs came the material, which was cDNA or gDNA.

CDR1 is SGHNT and CDR2 is YYREEE in the germline V gene (reference sequence). V shed 2 bases and J 6 bases; nucleotides not matched to a gene: 8. CDR3 length: 15 residues. The rearrangement joins TRBV5-4 to TRBJ1-2; TRBD1 matches at 9 bases. Sequencing was performed on peripheral blood. The receptor's source is a human donor in a cohort sampled during active COVID-19. The CDR3 DNA follows: TGTGCCAGCAGCTTAATGGGGACAGGGAGGGATGGCTACACCTTC. Translated: CASSLMGTGRDGYTF.